Below are 27 T cell receptor beta chains sequenced from a single sample in a study of low-dose radiotherapy and immunotherapy resistance in tumors. TRAV- and TRBV-specific primers, spanning alpha and beta chains, primed first-strand cDNA. The authors amplified TCRs for approximately 18 PCR cycles with a constant-region primer and a V-primer adapter. TCRdb analysed the reads with MiXCR anew, one entry per CDR3 protein. The table records more than 70,000 distinct CDR3 sequences, roughly 30% of them present only once. Time point given: before trial treatment. Sample: PBMCs, taken before treatment. The origin of the receptors is a female donor with ovarian cancer.

This clonotype has ten or more counts. The gene calls are TRBV3-1 and TRBJ2-2; D is unresolved. The CDR3 runs to 13 residues. CDR1 and CDR2 from the germline V gene are LGHDT and YNNKEL (reference sequence). The germline V and J ends were trimmed by 3 bases and 5 bases, with 7 bases remaining between them. CDR3 sequence reads: CASSHYGTGELFF. The CDR3 nucleotides read TGTGCCAGCAGCCACTATGGAACCGGGGAGCTGTTTTTT.

This clonotype has only a few counts. The rearrangement links TRBV20-1 to TRBJ1-3; D ambiguous. The V gene lost 2 bases and the J gene lost 0 bases, with 5 bases spanning the gap. The CDR3 covers 13 residues. Germline V lookup: CDR1 DFQATT, CDR2 SNEGSKA (reference sequence). In nucleotides, the CDR3 is TGCAGTGCTAGACCTGTCTCTGGAAACACCATATATTTT. Its protein product is CSARPVSGNTIYF.

V is TRBV6-2 or TRBV6-3 and J is TRBJ2-1; D not certain. This CDR3 has 11 residues. The germline gives CDR1 MNHEY, CDR2 SVGEGT. The V end lost 7 bases, the J end lost 2 bases, and 3 bases lay between the germline ends. The CDR3 here is CASTTYNEQFF. The CDR3 nucleotides are TGTGCCAGCACCACCTACAATGAGCAGTTCTTC.

The sample holds many counts of this clonotype. This CDR3 is CAIRPGTPHEQYF. Written as DNA, the CDR3 is TGTGCCATCAGACCCGGGACACCTCACGAGCAGTACTTC. The V gene is TRBV10-3, the J gene TRBJ2-7; D is perhaps TRBD1 (6 bases). Germline V gene data show CDR1 as ENHRY and CDR2 as SYGVKD. The CDR3 has 13 amino acids. V dropped 6 bases and J dropped 5 bases, with 14 bases sitting between them.

This clonotype was observed at least ten times. The chain recombines TRBV9 with TRBJ1-2; 8 bases match TRBD1. CDR1 is SGDLS, CDR2 YYNGEE, per germline. The CDR3 covers 13 residues. Losses at the gene ends were 2 bases for V and 4 bases for J; bases not matched to a gene: 1. CDR3 protein: CASSVTGAYGYTF. In DNA, the CDR3 is TGTGCCAGCAGCGTGACAGGGGCCTATGGCTACACCTTC.

As to this clonotype: This probably arose from a read error, given a far larger clone one base away. J is TRBJ2-1 and V is TRBV7-2, with TRBD1 matching 7 bases. V was clipped by 11 bases and J by 10 bases; unmatched bases: 8. Germline lookup yields CDR1 SGHTA and CDR2 FQGNSA. The CDR3 runs to 11 residues. CDR3 residues: CASKTGVEQFF. The DNA for the CDR3 is TGTGCCTCAAAAACAGGGGTCGAGCAGTTCTTC. The full variable domain, in which reference TRBV7-2 and TRBJ2-1 provide the parts outside the CDR3, is GAGVSQSPSNKVTEKGKDVELRCDPISGHTALYWYRQSLGQGLEFLIYFQGNSAPDKSGLPSDRFSAERTGGSVSTLTIQRTQQEDSAVYLCASKTGVEQFFGPGTRLTVL.

This clonotype was seen at least ten times. This chain uses TRBV20-1 with TRBJ2-1, with 15 bases matching TRBD2. V dropped 2 bases and J dropped 2; count of bases not matched to a gene: 10. This CDR3 has 19 residues. Germline CDR1 is DFQATT and CDR2 is SNEGSKA (reference sequence). This CDR3 reads CSARLWTSGRASPYNEQFF. CDR3 in DNA: TGCAGTGCTAGACTATGGACTAGCGGGAGGGCCAGTCCCTACAATGAGCAGTTCTTC.

The CDR3: CASSPRLATTTKPYNEQFF. In DNA form, the CDR3 reads TGTGCCAGCAGTCCACGACTAGCGACGACTACCAAGCCCTACAATGAGCAGTTCTTC. This chain joins TRBV27 and TRBJ2-1; 8 nucleotides agree with TRBD2. V shed 5 bases, J shed 2 bases, and the junction held 17 bases outside the gene matches. CDR1 is MNHEY, CDR2 SMNVEV, per germline (reference sequence). The CDR3 has 19 amino acids.

Ten or more counts support this clonotype. This sequence joins TRBV5-6 and TRBJ2-1; perhaps TRBD2 as D (6 bases). The CDR3 has 13 residues. Germline CDR1 reads SGHDT; CDR2 reads YYEEEE. The V and J ends lost 1 base and 7 bases respectively, with 9 bases between them. The CDR3 loop is CASSLSGRNEQFF. In DNA, the CDR3 is TGTGCCAGCAGCTTGTCAGGGAGGAATGAGCAGTTCTTC.

This clonotype has only one observation. The V call is TRBV29-1, the J call TRBJ1-5; no clear D. The CDR3 is 13 residues long. Germline V gives CDR1 SQVTM, CDR2 ANQGSEA. Trimming stripped 0 bases from V and 11 bases from J, with 14 bases between. CDR3 nucleotide sequence: TGCAGCGTTGAAGAATCCTTTCCGGGTACCCAGCATTTT. Its protein product is CSVEESFPGTQHF.

The J gene is TRBJ2-7, the V gene TRBV23-1; 12 nucleotides match TRBD1. TRBV23-1 is recorded as an ORF, its role being uncertain. This CDR3 comprises 16 residues. V gave up 5 bases and J gave up 5 bases; unmatched junction bases: 10. CDR3 loop: CASSASGTGGFHEQYF. CDR3 nucleotide sequence: TGCGCCAGCAGTGCATCCGGGACAGGGGGCTTCCACGAGCAGTACTTC.

This clonotype came up a few times. This rearrangement joins TRBV2 to TRBJ1-2; no firm D call. The CDR3 runs 15 residues. CDR1 and CDR2 (germline): SNHLY, FYNNEI. The germline V and J ends were trimmed by 7 bases and 2 bases, with 17 bases remaining between them. For the CDR3, the DNA is TGTGCCAGCACCATAATCCCCAATCAGAACTATGGCTACACCTTC. Its protein is CASTIIPNQNYGYTF.

The chain combines TRBV5-1 with TRBJ2-2; D uncertain. Germline CDR1 and CDR2: SGHRS and YFSETQ. The V end lost 2 bases, the J end lost 2 bases, and 10 bases lay between the germline ends. The CDR3 length is 15 residues. The CDR3 reads CASSFGFSNTGELFF. The DNA of the CDR3 is TGCGCCAGCAGCTTTGGGTTTAGCAACACCGGGGAGCTGTTTTTT. Variable domain in full (rest from reference TRBV5-1 and TRBJ2-2): KAGVTQTPRYLIKTRGQQVTLSCSPISGHRSVSWYQQTPGQGLQFLFEYFSETQRNKGNFPGRFSGRQFSNSRSEMNVSTLELGDSALYLCASSFGFSNTGELFFGEGSRLTVL.

V is TRBV18 and J is TRBJ2-1, with unresolved D. The germline V and J ends were trimmed by 3 bases and 10 bases, with 10 bases remaining between them. The CDR3 has 12 residues. The germline V gene has CDR1 KGHSH and CDR2 LQKENI. The CDR3 DNA sequence: TGTGCCAGCTCACCCCGTGAGGAGGAGCAGTTCTTC. Translating it yields CASSPREEEQFF.

This clonotype was seen only a few times. In DNA form, the CDR3 reads TGTGCCAGCTGGTGGGACTCTAAAGGAATCGAGCAGTACTTC. It encodes CASWWDSKGIEQYF. The V call is TRBV5-4, the J call TRBJ2-7, with TRBD2 as a possible D gene (6 bases). In germline, CDR1 is SGHNT, CDR2 YYREEE (reference sequence). V shed 7 bases and J shed 6 bases, with 20 bases lying between them. The CDR3 spans 14 residues.

The chain uses TRBV5-1 and TRBJ2-7; D is perhaps TRBD1 or TRBD2 (5 bases each). Trimming pared 4 bases from V and 0 bases from J, leaving 11 bases between. This CDR3 spans 14 amino acids. Per germline, CDR1 SGHRS and CDR2 YFSETQ. The CDR3 protein is CASSASGTSYEQYF. The DNA for the CDR3 is TGCGCCAGCAGCGCCTCAGGGACCTCCTACGAGCAGTACTTC.

There are a few counts of this clonotype. This chain connects TRBV5-1 to TRBJ2-7; tentative D call: TRBD1 (6 bases). The V end was cut by 0 bases, the J end by 6 bases, with 13 bases between. Germline-derived CDR1 and CDR2 are SGHRS and YFSETQ. The CDR3 contains 14 residues. The CDR3 DNA is TGCGCCAGCAGCTTGGCAGGGGCAATCGGCGAGCAGTACTTC. Translation: CASSLAGAIGEQYF.

There are many counts of this clonotype. V gene TRBV7-9 combines with J gene TRBJ2-1; 8 bases are a match to TRBD2. CDR3 length: 16 amino acids. The V gene end was trimmed by 2 bases and the J gene end by 6 bases; junction bases not matched to a gene: 9. Germline CDR1 reads SEHNR; CDR2 reads FQNEAQ (reference sequence). The CDR3 DNA reads TGTGCCAGCAGCTTAAGCGGGGGAGTATTGGGCAATGAGCAGTTCTTC. Translating gives CASSLSGGVLGNEQFF.

The chain combines TRBV5-4 with TRBJ2-1; unclear D gene. Germline CDR1 and CDR2: SGHNT and YYREEE (reference sequence). V lost 4 bases and J lost 9, with 20 bases in between. CDR3 length: 15 amino acids. The CDR3 DNA is TGTGCCAGCAGCCCGGCGGTCGGGTCTTTGGGTGAGCAGTTCTTC. Translated: CASSPAVGSLGEQFF.

As regards this clonotype: A clone one base away is much larger, so this may be a read error. The CDR3 bases are TGTGCCAACAGCGCAGGCGGGGCCCACAATGAGCAGTTCTTC. Residues: CANSAGGAHNEQFF. The chain joins TRBV7-3 to TRBJ2-1, with a possible D match to TRBD2 (6 bases). CDR1 SGHTA and CDR2 FQGTGA come from the germline V gene. The CDR3 covers 14 residues.

A single count supports this clonotype. The chain joins TRBV5-1 to TRBJ1-1; a weak D match, TRBD1 (5 bases). The germline V and J ends were trimmed by 0 bases and 3 bases, with 12 bases remaining between them. CDR1 is SGHRS, CDR2 YFSETQ, per germline. The CDR3 runs to 15 residues. The CDR3 bases are TGCGCCAGCAGCTTGGAGGGGCAGAGTTACACTGAAGCTTTCTTT. Translated: CASSLEGQSYTEAFF.

This clonotype has a count of ten or more. The chain joins TRBV12-3 or TRBV12-4 to TRBJ2-7, with TRBD2 identical over 8 bases. This CDR3 comprises 17 residues. Trimming at V came to 7 bases and at J to 0 bases, leaving 14 bases not matched to a gene. This chain's CDR3 is CASTEPPGGTHSYEQYF. DNA of the CDR3: TGTGCCAGCACCGAACCCCCGGGAGGGACACACTCCTACGAGCAGTACTTC.

This clonotype was counted at least ten times. The CDR3 loop reads CASSGSWDPSSGELFF. In DNA, the CDR3 is TGTGCCAGCAGCGGATCTTGGGACCCTTCATCCGGGGAGCTGTTTTTT. This chain uses TRBV9 with TRBJ2-2; the D gene could be TRBD1 or TRBD2 (5 bases each). CDR1 and CDR2 from the germline V gene are SGDLS and YYNGEE. CDR3 length equals 16 residues. V lost 3 bases to trimming and J lost 6 bases, with 18 bases between them.

The chain is built from TRBV28 and TRBJ1-2, with D maybe TRBD1 (6 bases). The germline gives CDR1 MDHEN, CDR2 SYDVKM. V was clipped by 5 bases and J by 5 bases, with 18 bases between them. This CDR3 contains 15 residues. The CDR3 DNA is TGTGCCAGCAGTGCCAGGGGAGGGTGGCTATATGGCTACACCTTC. Translation gives CASSARGGWLYGYTF.

This clonotype was seen many times. The chain has TRBV19 and TRBJ2-2, with 8 bases fitting TRBD1. V was clipped by 4 bases and J by 5 bases; unmatched bases: 9. The CDR3 runs 16 residues. Germline CDR1 and CDR2: LNHDA and SQIVND (reference sequence). CDR3 loop: CASSTGGRRNTGELFF. The DNA of the CDR3 is TGTGCCAGTAGTACAGGGGGCCGGCGAAATACCGGGGAGCTGTTTTTT.

The rearrangement links TRBV12-3 or TRBV12-4 to TRBJ2-1; D ambiguous. The CDR3 is made up of 12 amino acids. Trimming took 7 bases from V and 2 from J, leaving 6 bases between them. CDR3: CASTFTYNEQFF. CDR3 nucleotide sequence: TGTGCCAGCACCTTTACCTACAATGAGCAGTTCTTC.

Ten or more counts support this clonotype. The J gene is TRBJ1-1, the V gene TRBV10-3; D is ambiguous. V lost 0 bases to trimming and J lost 1 base, with 6 bases between them. Germline CDR1 and CDR2: ENHRY and SYGVKD. CDR3 length: 14 amino acids. CDR3 nucleotides: TGTGCCATCAGTGAGTCGCCGGGGAACACTGAAGCTTTCTTT. As protein: CAISESPGNTEAFF.